The 27 T cell receptor beta chains below come from one sample, sequenced in a study of shared clonotypes between healthy human individuals. Generated by immunoSEQ multiplex PCR, the TCRdb table keeps only in-frame clones and is missing some. Altogether 2 million to 3 million clones are present, roughly 93% being singletons, with the ten largest covering approximately 0.35%. The sequenced sample was naive CD4+ T cells from PBMCs. Described subset: CD45RA+ positively selected. The receptors derive from a man younger than 30 in good health. Some clones in this sample may be carry-over from other donors' samples.

Turning to this clone: Within the sample, other DNA sequences also encode this same CDR3. The CDR3 coding sequence is TGTGCCAGCAGTTACTCAGGCCAGGGCGATCAGCCCCAGCATTTT. Encoded protein: CASSYSGQGDQPQHF. This chain uses TRBV6-5 with TRBJ1-5; TRBD1 is a possible D gene (5 bases). The CDR3 contains 15 residues. CDR1 and CDR2 (germline): MNHEY, SVGAGI. Trimming cost V 0 bases and J 5 bases, with 11 bases left between them.

As for this clone: The sample carries other DNA sequences with the same CDR3. This chain connects TRBV5-1 to TRBJ2-3; D is undetermined. The CDR3 is made up of 14 amino acids. V was cut by 0 bases and J by 2 bases, with 7 bases left in between. Germline lookup yields CDR1 SGHRS and CDR2 YFSETQ. The CDR3 loop is CASSLGRVTDTQYF. The CDR3 DNA is TGCGCCAGCAGCTTGGGTAGGGTCACAGATACGCAGTATTTT.

The rearrangement uses TRBV2 and TRBJ1-2, with D uncertain. V was pared by 7 bases and J by 4 bases, with 16 bases between. Germline V gives CDR1 SNHLY, CDR2 FYNNEI. The CDR3 has 14 amino acids. The CDR3 DNA reads TGTGCCAGCAAGATGGGGTGGTCAGTCTATGGCTACACCTTC. It encodes CASKMGWSVYGYTF. Filled out from reference TRBV2 and TRBJ1-2, the complete variable domain reads EPEVTQTPSHQVTQMGQEVILRCVPISNHLYFYWYRQILGQKVEFLVSFYNNEISEKSEIFDDQFSVERPDGSNFTLKIRSTKLEDSAMYFCASKMGWSVYGYTFGSGTRLTVV.

This clone has just one count. The chain couples TRBV4-2 to TRBJ2-3; 10 nucleotides align to TRBD2. After removal of 1 base from V and 5 bases from J, the junction contained 12 bases not matched to a gene. The CDR3 spans 18 residues. Per the germline V gene, CDR1 is LGHNA and CDR2 is YNFKEQ. CDR3 loop: CASSQAPRTSGHLDTQYF. CDR3 in DNA: TGTGCCAGCAGCCAAGCTCCCCGGACTAGCGGCCATCTAGATACGCAGTATTTT.

The V call is TRBV7-3, the J call TRBJ1-1; D is perhaps TRBD1 (6 bases). CDR3 length equals 13 residues. V was cut by 5 bases and J by 7 bases, with 14 bases left in between. The germline V gene encodes CDR1 SGHTA and CDR2 FQGTGA. The CDR3 is CASSPTPTGEAFF. CDR3 DNA: TGTGCCAGCAGCCCCACCCCGACAGGTGAAGCTTTCTTT.

The chain couples TRBV18 to TRBJ2-7; the D gene is possibly TRBD2 (6 bases). There are 13 residues in the CDR3. Germline values: CDR1 KGHSH, CDR2 LQKENI. Between the trimmed V and J ends, which lost 2 bases and 7 bases, there was a span of 12 bases. For the CDR3, the DNA is TGTGCCAGCTCACCAACCGGGGCGGGGGAGCAGTACTTC. It is translated as CASSPTGAGEQYF.

This chain uses TRBV7-9 with TRBJ2-5, with 7 bases aligning to TRBD1. The CDR3 has 17 residues. V lost 3 bases, J lost 4 bases, and 14 bases stayed unmatched. Germline assignment: CDR1 SEHNR and CDR2 FQNEAQ (reference sequence). Here the CDR3 DNA reads TGTGCCAGCAGCTTCCGACCTCCTCCAGGGGGTTTAGAGACCCAGTACTTC. It specifies CASSFRPPPGGLETQYF.

With respect to this clone: The sample holds other DNA sequences that translate to the same CDR3. The chain uses TRBV5-1 and TRBJ1-3; 7 positions match TRBD1. Per germline, CDR1 SGHRS and CDR2 YFSETQ. J was trimmed by 4 bases and V by 4 bases; bases with no gene match: 5. The CDR3 totals 14 residues. This chain's CDR3 is CASSPTGAGNTIYF. The CDR3 bases are TGCGCCAGCAGCCCTACAGGGGCGGGAAACACCATATATTTT.

The chain has TRBV20-1 and TRBJ2-7, with TRBD1 as a possible D gene (6 bases). Germline lookup yields CDR1 DFQATT and CDR2 SNEGSKA (reference sequence). V dropped 3 bases and J dropped 6 bases, with 9 bases sitting between them. The CDR3 has 11 amino acids. CDR3 DNA: TGCAGTGCTAGGGGGGCACCCGAGCAGTACTTC. This encodes CSARGAPEQYF.

The chain links TRBV7-8 to TRBJ1-2, with D perhaps matching TRBD1 (5 bases). This CDR3 has 17 amino acids. Germline V lookup: CDR1 SGHVS, CDR2 FQNEAQ. Trimming left V 0 bases short and J 8 bases short, with 22 bases between. The CDR3 coding sequence is TGTGCCAGCAGCTTAGCCGGCCTTGGGGGGTTCCGTCGAGGCTACACCTTC. Its translation is CASSLAGLGGFRRGYTF.

This chain's CDR3 is CASSQDGMGIDTQYF. In nucleotides, the CDR3 is TGTGCCAGCAGCCAGGACGGGATGGGGATAGATACGCAGTATTTT. The chain is built from TRBV5-5 and TRBJ2-3; D is perhaps TRBD2 (5 bases). Trimming removed 4 bases from V and 5 bases from J, with 17 bases in between. Per germline, CDR1 SGHKS and CDR2 YYEKEE (reference sequence). The CDR3 runs to 15 residues.

The J gene is TRBJ2-7, the V gene TRBV9; maybe TRBD1 (6 bases). Trimming shortened V by 2 bases and J by 2 bases, and 14 bases separated the two germline ends. CDR3 length: 15 amino acids. Germline-derived CDR1 and CDR2 are SGDLS and YYNGEE. The CDR3 nucleotides read TGTGCCAGCAGCGTTAATCCACAGGGCCCCTACGAGCAGTACTTC. Translated: CASSVNPQGPYEQYF. The full variable domain, in which reference TRBV9 and TRBJ2-7 provide the parts outside the CDR3, is DSGVTQTPKHLITATGQRVTLRCSPRSGDLSVYWYQQSLDQGLQFLIQYYNGEERAKGNILERFSAQQFPDLHSELNLSSLELGDSALYFCASSVNPQGPYEQYFGPGTRLTVT.

This clone was seen a single time. This sequence joins TRBV5-6 and TRBJ1-1, with D maybe TRBD1 (6 bases). Germline V gives CDR1 SGHDT, CDR2 YYEEEE. V was cut by 1 base and J by 5 bases, with 18 bases left in between. This CDR3 is built from 16 residues. The CDR3 nucleotides are TGTGCCAGCAGCTTGCGATTGAGAGCAAGGGGGACTGAAGCTTTCTTT. It encodes CASSLRLRARGTEAFF.

Comments on this clone: Other DNA sequences in the same sample also yield this CDR3. The chain is built from TRBV7-9 and TRBJ2-5; D is unclear. Germline assignment: CDR1 SEHNR and CDR2 FQNEAQ (reference sequence). Trimming cost V 0 bases and J 4 bases, with 6 bases left between them. The length of the CDR3 is 13 residues. CDR3 DNA: TGTGCCAGCAGCTTAGCAGGCGGAGAGACCCAGTACTTC. As protein: CASSLAGGETQYF. The full variable domain, with the rest looked up from reference TRBV7-9 and TRBJ2-5, is DTGVSQNPRHKITKRGQNVTFRCDPISEHNRLYWYRQTLGQGPEFLTYFQNEAQLEKSRLLSDRFSAERPKGSFSTLEIQRTEQGDSAMYLCASSLAGGETQYFGPGTRLLVL.

The genes are TRBV6-5 and TRBJ2-7, with D unclear. Germline V gives CDR1 MNHEY, CDR2 SVGAGI. CDR3 length: 15 amino acids. Between the trimmed V and J ends, which lost 0 bases and 0 bases, there was a span of 9 bases. This CDR3 reads CASSYSTQNSYEQYF. The CDR3 DNA reads TGTGCCAGCAGTTACTCGACACAGAACTCCTACGAGCAGTACTTC.

In DNA, the CDR3 is TGTGCCAGCAGATCCTGGAGCTCAGCAACTAATGAAAAACTGTTTTTT. It codes for CASRSWSSATNEKLFF. The genes are TRBV28 and TRBJ1-4; D unresolved. Between the trimmed V and J ends, which lost 6 bases and 0 bases, there was a span of 14 bases. CDR3 length: 16 amino acids. CDR1 and CDR2 (germline): MDHEN, SYDVKM.

The rearrangement links TRBV14 to TRBJ2-7; 14 bases map to TRBD2. The CDR3 runs 14 residues. Germline CDR1 reads SGHDN; CDR2 reads FVKESK. With 1 base clipped from V and 9 bases from J, the junction kept 2 bases outside the gene matches. CDR3 DNA sequence: TGTGCCAGCAGCCAAGCCGGGACTAGCGGGAGGCAGTACTTC. It specifies CASSQAGTSGRQYF.

Points on this clone: At one of its ends the junction is not consistent with the germline gene, which may arise from a read error. J is TRBJ2-7 and V is TRBV28; possibly TRBD2 for D (5 bases). From germline, CDR1 is MDHEN and CDR2 SYDVKM. This CDR3 contains 17 residues. CDR3 sequence (DNA): TGTGCCAGCAGTTTATCCTTTTTACGGGCTAGCTCCAACGAGCAGTACTTC. Protein sequence: CASSLSFLRASSNEQYF.

The CDR3 nucleotides are TGCGCCAGCAGTAAGGTGCCACGGCTCGGCGAGCAGTACTTC. Translation gives CASSKVPRLGEQYF. V usage is TRBV10-2 and J usage is TRBJ2-7, with D unresolved. Germline CDR1 WSHSY, CDR2 SAAADI. V was clipped by 5 bases and J by 6 bases, with 17 bases between them. The CDR3 runs to 14 residues.

The chain is built from TRBV28 and TRBJ2-3, with 7 bases that match TRBD2. The CDR3 totals 15 residues. The germline gives CDR1 MDHEN, CDR2 SYDVKM. V shed 6 bases, J shed 0 bases, and the junction held 6 bases outside the gene matches. The CDR3: CASRMGGPSTDTQYF. CDR3 bases: TGTGCCAGCAGGATGGGAGGGCCGAGCACAGATACGCAGTATTTT.

V usage is TRBV29-1 and J usage is TRBJ2-1; D possibly corresponds to TRBD1 (6 bases). The CDR3 spans 12 residues. Per the germline V gene, CDR1 is SQVTM and CDR2 is ANQGSEA. The V end was cut by 1 base, the J end by 12 bases, with 13 bases between. The CDR3 spells CSVEATGIAQFF. Written as DNA, the CDR3 is TGCAGCGTTGAAGCTACAGGGATCGCGCAGTTCTTC.

This clone has only one observation. The chain links TRBV28 to TRBJ1-2; no clear D. Germline values: CDR1 MDHEN, CDR2 SYDVKM. The CDR3 covers 13 residues. Trimming stripped 2 bases from V and 6 bases from J, with 10 bases between. The CDR3, as DNA: TGTGCCAGCAGTTTACCTCAGGTGAATGGCTACACCTTC. Its protein product is CASSLPQVNGYTF.

This chain joins TRBV18 and TRBJ2-2; TRBD1 is a possible D gene (5 bases). Trimming left V 2 bases short and J 6 bases short, with 16 bases between. The germline V gene encodes CDR1 KGHSH and CDR2 LQKENI. The CDR3 runs 16 residues. The CDR3 DNA reads TGTGCCAGCTCACCATTCGGCCAGGGAAAAGCCGGGGAGCTGTTTTTT. The encoded protein is CASSPFGQGKAGELFF.

This clone was counted a single time. This chain's CDR3 is CASSLDGRVSREKLFF. The CDR3 DNA is TGCGCCAGCAGCTTGGATGGTCGGGTCTCGAGGGAAAAACTGTTTTTT. This sequence joins TRBV5-1 and TRBJ1-4, with no clear D. Trimming shortened V by 0 bases and J by 8 bases, and 17 bases separated the two germline ends. This CDR3 contains 16 residues. Germline V lookup: CDR1 SGHRS, CDR2 YFSETQ. Based on the CDR3 plus reference TRBV5-1 and TRBJ1-4, the full variable domain is KAGVTQTPRYLIKTRGQQVTLSCSPISGHRSVSWYQQTPGQGLQFLFEYFSETQRNKGNFPGRFSGRQFSNSRSEMNVSTLELGDSALYLCASSLDGRVSREKLFFGSGTQLSVL.

The chain has TRBV25-1 and TRBJ2-7, with 7 positions matching TRBD1. The germline V gene has CDR1 MGHDK and CDR2 SYGVNS. The CDR3 runs to 18 residues. The ends lost 4 bases at V and 6 bases at J; junction bases unmatched: 21. The CDR3 bases are TGTGCCAGCAGTGGTCGTCCCGGGACAGTCCCGCGGCCGGGCGAGCAGTACTTC. This codes for CASSGRPGTVPRPGEQYF.

This rearrangement joins TRBV4-2 to TRBJ2-1, with a possible D match to TRBD2 (6 bases). V was trimmed by 1 base and J by 12 bases, leaving 22 bases between them. The CDR3 is made up of 16 amino acids. CDR1 LGHNA and CDR2 YNFKEQ come from the germline V gene. The CDR3 nucleotides are TGTGCCAGCAGCCAAGTTCTCCTGGCGGACGGGACTCGGCAGTTCTTC. Translation: CASSQVLLADGTRQFF.

The CDR3 loop reads CAWSAGLRSYNEQFF. The CDR3, as DNA: TGTGCCTGGAGTGCAGGACTTCGCTCCTACAATGAGCAGTTCTTC. The rearrangement joins TRBV30 to TRBJ2-1; tentative D call: TRBD2 (5 bases). The V and J ends lost 1 base and 0 bases respectively, with 10 bases between them. The CDR3 loop spans 15 amino acids. Germline CDR1 and CDR2: GTSNPN and SVGIG (reference sequence).